The clone carrying this TCR beta chain appeared a few times. Its specificity is unknown. The data belong to a study of OX40 agonist ivuxolimab in advanced cancers. Study information: Ivuxolimab is an agonistic anti-OX40 (CD134) antibody, and patients were treated with it. Points from the study as a whole: More expanded clones were seen, on average, in CD8+ T cells than in CD4+.

Profiling relied on immunoSEQ multiplex PCR, and the TCRdb table lists in-frame clones only, not all of them. The data hold around 19,000 clones, with about three quarters observed a single time. Trimming removed 3 bases from V and 2 bases from J, with 5 bases in between. This CDR3 comprises 12 residues. Germline V lookup: CDR1 SGDLS, CDR2 YYNGEE. This clonotype originated in an adult with an advanced solid tumor such as melanoma, head and neck, liver or kidney cancer. This chain uses TRBV9 with TRBJ1-1; no firm D call. This material consisted of CD4+ or CD8+ T cells sorted from blood, taken in a trial of the OX40 agonist ivuxolimab. CDR3 protein: CASSGINTEAFF. In DNA, the CDR3 is TGTGCCAGCAGCGGGATTAACACTGAAGCTTTCTTT. The full variable domain, rest sourced from reference TRBV9 and TRBJ1-1, is DSGVTQTPKHLITATGQRVTLRCSPRSGDLSVYWYQQSLDQGLQFLIQYYNGEERAKGNILERFSAQQFPDLHSELNLSSLELGDSALYFCASSGINTEAFFGQGTRLTVV.